This T cell receptor (beta chain) is from a study of cytomegalovirus exposure and HLA in healthy donors. The study's findings and limits: Common viral pathogens seemed, in a later analysis, to connect with several of the most significant clusters. The authors considered a cluster of highly shared sequence variants likely to be a sequencing artifact. TCR beta V- and J-gene trimming, according to a later analysis, was linked to a missense DCLRE1C variant. The study listed roughly 160 cytomegalovirus-associated TCR beta chains.

Researchers ran the PCR with 60 Vbeta and 13 Jbeta primers. This table comes from immunoSEQ multiplex PCR, and its TCRdb copy is limited to in-frame clones, with some not included. The sample includes some 200,000 clones, roughly four fifths of them seen just once. Worth noting for this clone: Its antigen remains unknown.

The CDR3 has 12 amino acids. V was pared by 4 bases and J by 8 bases, with 4 bases of the junction left unmatched. Germline values: CDR1 MNHNS, CDR2 SASEGT. Specimen: PBMCs. This TCR derives from a woman between 35 and 50 years old in good health and CMV-seronegative. The rearrangement joins TRBV6-1 to TRBJ1-2; TRBD1 matches 7 bases. The CDR3: CASSGDRVGYTF. The CDR3 DNA reads TGTGCCAGCAGTGGTGACAGGGTCGGCTACACCTTC.